This entry lists 28 T cell receptor beta chains sequenced from one sample in a study of OX40 agonist ivuxolimab in advanced cancers. TCRdb's table, derived via immunoSEQ multiplex PCR, lists solely in-frame clones and lacks some. Among 20,000 to 30,000 clones listed, just over 85% were seen once. Sequenced material: CD4+ or CD8+ T cells sorted from blood, taken in a trial of the OX40 agonist ivuxolimab. The receptors were gathered from an adult with an advanced solid tumor such as melanoma, head and neck, liver or kidney cancer.

The V gene is TRBV4-2, the J gene TRBJ2-7; maybe TRBD2 (5 bases). CDR1 is LGHNA and CDR2 is YNFKEQ in the germline V gene. This CDR3 has 15 amino acids. Trimming took 4 bases from V and 0 from J, leaving 13 bases between them. The CDR3 region has the DNA TGTGCCAGCAGCCCCCCCGGTAGCGCCTCCTACGAGCAGTACTTC. This sequence encodes CASSPPGSASYEQYF.

A few counts support this clone. The rearrangement joins TRBV9 to TRBJ1-2; D remains ambiguous. CDR1 is SGDLS, CDR2 YYNGEE, per germline. The CDR3 has 15 amino acids. V gave up 0 bases and J gave up 7 bases, with 16 bases separating them. Here the CDR3 reads CASSVVPESLSGYTF. In DNA form, the CDR3 reads TGTGCCAGCAGCGTAGTACCTGAATCCCTAAGTGGCTACACCTTC.

The rearrangement joins TRBV6-4 to TRBJ2-1; TRBD2 aligns across 9 bases. The CDR3 loop spans 16 amino acids. In germline, CDR1 is MRHNA, CDR2 SNTAGT. Trimming cost V 4 bases and J 4 bases; bases outside gene matches: 8. CDR3 residues: CASSGGPAGGYNEQFF. The CDR3, as DNA: TGTGCCAGCAGTGGGGGCCCAGCGGGAGGATACAATGAGCAGTTCTTC.

For this clone: This sample also contains other DNA sequences that code for the same CDR3. CDR3 sequence reads: CATSRAGQGRNYGYTF. The CDR3 nucleotides are TGTGCCACCAGCAGAGCGGGACAGGGAAGGAACTATGGCTACACCTTC. J is TRBJ1-2 and V is TRBV15; 9 positions match TRBD1. Per germline, CDR1 LNHNV and CDR2 YYDKDF (reference sequence). The CDR3 is made up of 16 amino acids. V was pared by 1 base and J by 2 bases, with 5 bases of the junction left unmatched.

This clone rates as medium-sized (0.01 to 0.1%). The genes are TRBV9 and TRBJ1-1; a possible D gene is TRBD1 (5 bases). This CDR3 has 13 amino acids. Trimming cost V 0 bases and J 5 bases, with 8 bases left between them. Germline CDR1 is SGDLS and CDR2 is YYNGEE. The DNA of the CDR3 is TGTGCCAGCAGCGTAGGGGGGTGGACTGAAGCTTTCTTT. Its protein is CASSVGGWTEAFF.

V usage is TRBV13 and J usage is TRBJ2-6; D not certain. Germline-derived CDR1 and CDR2 are PRHDT and FYEKMQ (reference sequence). Trimming stripped 2 bases from V and 8 bases from J, with 7 bases between. CDR3 length equals 13 residues. The CDR3 here is CASSLKGPNVLTF. The CDR3 DNA sequence: TGTGCCAGCAGCTTAAAGGGTCCCAACGTCCTGACTTTC.

This clone appeared once. The chain joins TRBV12-5 to TRBJ2-3, with D perhaps matching TRBD2 (6 bases). Germline V gene sequence: CDR1 LGHNT, CDR2 FRNRAP. Trimming stripped 5 bases from V and 2 bases from J, with 14 bases between. The CDR3 extends over 15 amino acids. CDR3 sequence reads: CASGPSGWDTDTQYF. For the CDR3, the DNA is TGTGCTAGTGGTCCCAGCGGGTGGGACACAGATACGCAGTATTTT.

The V call is TRBV7-9, the J call TRBJ2-7; D possibly corresponds to TRBD1 (5 bases). The CDR3 length is 13 residues. V dropped 0 bases and J dropped 7 bases, with 10 bases sitting between them. Looked up from germline, CDR1 is SEHNR and CDR2 is FQNEAQ (reference sequence). The CDR3 nucleotides read TGTGCCAGCAGCTTAGCTGGGGCCGGGGAGCAGTACTTC. This codes for CASSLAGAGEQYF.

V is TRBV5-1 and J is TRBJ1-6, with 8 nucleotides matching TRBD1. V shed 3 bases and J 7 bases; nucleotides not matched to a gene: 12. The CDR3 runs 17 residues. CDR1 and CDR2 from the germline V gene are SGHRS and YFSETQ. The CDR3 here is CASSSRQGPSGNSPLHF. The CDR3 DNA is TGCGCCAGCAGCTCTCGACAGGGGCCTTCCGGGAATTCACCCCTCCACTTT.

The CDR3 nucleotides read TGTGCCAGCGAGGGGACAGGGGGCACCGGGGAGCTGTTTTTT. Encoded protein: CASEGTGGTGELFF. This chain connects TRBV7-9 to TRBJ2-2, with 11 nucleotides matching TRBD1. This CDR3 has 14 residues. Germline-derived CDR1 and CDR2 are SEHNR and FQNEAQ (reference sequence). Unmatched junction bases numbered 3, after V lost 8 bases and J lost 4 bases.

The chain recombines TRBV19 with TRBJ2-1; a weak D match, TRBD1 (5 bases). The CDR3 has 12 amino acids. V was clipped by 5 bases and J by 8 bases, with 10 bases between them. Germline V gives CDR1 LNHDA, CDR2 SQIVND (reference sequence). The CDR3 region is CASSPGMDEQFF. The CDR3 DNA follows: TGTGCCAGTAGTCCAGGGATGGATGAGCAGTTCTTC.

The chain employs TRBV5-4 and TRBJ1-1; D is uncertain. The CDR3 sequence is 12 residues long. Germline CDR1 reads SGHNT; CDR2 reads YYREEE (reference sequence). V lost 4 bases to trimming and J lost 0 bases, with 4 bases between them. The CDR3 reads CASSPLNTEAFF. The CDR3 nucleotides are TGTGCCAGCAGCCCCTTGAACACTGAAGCTTTCTTT.

The chain combines TRBV7-8 with TRBJ2-5; 12 bases line up with TRBD2. Germline values: CDR1 SGHVS, CDR2 FQNEAQ. The CDR3 has 17 amino acids. The junction had 10 bases not matched to a gene; V was cut back by 4 bases and J by 4 bases. The CDR3 DNA is TGTGCCAGCAGCTCCTTAACTAGCGGGAGGCTTGCAGAGACCCAGTACTTC. The encoded protein is CASSSLTSGRLAETQYF.

A note on this clone: One end of the junction is discordant with germline, which a read error may explain. The CDR3 protein is CASSDPGQGTQETQYF. CDR3 in DNA: TGTGCTAGCAGCGACCCGGGACAGGGGACACAAGAGACCCAGTACTTC. The chain couples TRBV7-7 to TRBJ2-5, with 10 bases that match TRBD1. Germline loops: CDR1 SSHAT, CDR2 FNYEAQ (reference sequence). CDR3 length: 16 amino acids.

The CDR3 coding sequence is TGCGCCAGCAGCCAAGGTTCGGGCTACGAGCAGTACTTC. It encodes CASSQGSGYEQYF. The chain is built from TRBV4-1 and TRBJ2-7; no firm D call. This CDR3 contains 13 residues. CDR1 and CDR2 from the germline V gene are MGHRA and YSYEKL. Trimming pared 1 base from V and 3 bases from J, leaving 7 bases between.

J is TRBJ2-5 and V is TRBV4-1, with 8 bases fitting TRBD2. The CDR3 contains 14 residues. The junction had 8 bases not matched to a gene; V was cut back by 0 bases and J by 11 bases. Germline V CDR1 and CDR2: MGHRA, YSYEKL. The CDR3 DNA is TGCGCCAGCAGCCAAGAAGCGGGGGACCTGGAGCAGTACTTC. Amino acids: CASSQEAGDLEQYF.

Concerning this clone: Sequence at one end of the junction differs from germline and may be a read error. The V and J genes are TRBV4-1 and TRBJ1-1; possible D gene TRBD1, 5 bases. Germline V CDR1 and CDR2: MGHRA, YSYEKL. The CDR3 runs 13 residues. The CDR3 nucleotides read TGCGCCAGCAACCAAGTTGGGGGAGATGAAGCTTTCTTT. Translated, it gives CASNQVGGDEAFF.

The CDR3 region is CAWSVDRAYEQYF. The DNA of the CDR3 is TGTGCCTGGAGTGTAGACAGGGCCTACGAGCAGTACTTC. V and J are TRBV30 and TRBJ2-7; TRBD1 matches at 7 bases. The CDR3 totals 13 residues. Trimming cost V 0 bases and J 2 bases; bases outside gene matches: 1. The germline gives CDR1 GTSNPN, CDR2 SVGIG (reference sequence).

This rearrangement joins TRBV4-1 to TRBJ2-3, with 10 bases lining up with TRBD2. Unmatched junction bases numbered 5, after V lost 0 bases and J lost 2 bases. Germline V gene sequence: CDR1 MGHRA, CDR2 YSYEKL. The CDR3 has 17 residues. The CDR3 region has the DNA TGCGCCAGCAGCCAAGAAGCCCTAGCGGGGGCCACAGATACGCAGTATTTT. Translated: CASSQEALAGATDTQYF.

This clone was observed a single time. The chain links TRBV4-2 to TRBJ2-5, with TRBD2 matching 9 bases. The CDR3 has 16 residues. J lost 6 bases, V lost 0 bases, and 8 bases had no gene match. Germline loops: CDR1 LGHNA, CDR2 YNFKEQ. The CDR3 coding sequence is TGTGCCAGCAGCCAAGAGTGGGGCGGGGGGGCGAAGACCCAGTACTTC. It is translated as CASSQEWGGGAKTQYF.

V usage is TRBV7-9 and J usage is TRBJ2-7; 8 positions match TRBD1. After removal of 7 bases from V and 3 bases from J, the junction contained 8 bases not matched to a gene. Germline loops: CDR1 SEHNR, CDR2 FQNEAQ (reference sequence). CDR3 length equals 14 residues. DNA of the CDR3: TGTGCCAGCACATTGGGGACAGGTATCTACGAGCAGTACTTC. This encodes CASTLGTGIYEQYF.

The chain links TRBV6-1 to TRBJ2-1; perhaps TRBD1 as D (6 bases). V lost 1 base and J 3 bases, leaving 7 bases between the germline ends. This CDR3 contains 14 residues. Germline loops: CDR1 MNHNS, CDR2 SASEGT. The CDR3 loop reads CASSEVGGYNEQFF. The CDR3 DNA is TGTGCCAGCAGTGAAGTAGGGGGCTACAATGAGCAGTTCTTC.

This chain uses TRBV28 with TRBJ2-1; 11 bases align to TRBD1. Looked up from germline, CDR1 is MDHEN and CDR2 is SYDVKM. The V and J ends lost 6 bases and 6 bases, in that order; junction bases with no gene match: 7. The CDR3 sequence is 15 residues long. In DNA form, the CDR3 reads TGTGCCAGCAGCCCCGGGACAGGGGGGGTCAATGAGCAGTTCTTC. Its translation is CASSPGTGGVNEQFF.

The chain has TRBV6-5 and TRBJ2-5; 12 positions match TRBD2. With V trimmed by 8 bases and J by 4 bases, 5 bases remained unmatched. CDR1 is MNHEY, CDR2 SVGAGI, per germline. The CDR3 has 14 residues. The CDR3 DNA reads as TGTGCCAGCCACAAGGGACTAGCGGGAGAGACCCAGTACTTC. Protein: CASHKGLAGETQYF.

This clone was seen a handful of times. The chain is built from TRBV21-1 and TRBJ1-1. TRBV21-1 is a known pseudogene. This CDR3 has 11 residues. The CDR3 sequence is CAIQNYFEAFF. CDR3 DNA: TGTGCCATCCAAAACTACTTTGAAGCTTTCTTT.

The chain recombines TRBV27 with TRBJ2-6; D not certain. This CDR3 contains 18 residues. The germline V gene has CDR1 MNHEY and CDR2 SMNVEV (reference sequence). V lost 0 bases, J lost 2 bases, and 14 bases lay in between. The CDR3 DNA reads TGTGCCAGCAGTTTATCAGCAGTTTTTATGCCTGGGGCCAACGTCCTGACTTTC. Translated: CASSLSAVFMPGANVLTF.

J is TRBJ1-2 and V is TRBV5-1; 7 bases map to TRBD1. After removal of 4 bases from V and 4 bases from J, the junction contained 7 bases not matched to a gene. This CDR3 comprises 14 residues. CDR1 is SGHRS, CDR2 YFSETQ, per germline. CDR3 residues: CASSTRDSLYGYTF. CDR3 nucleotides: TGCGCCAGCAGCACCCGGGACAGCCTCTATGGCTACACCTTC.

The chain combines TRBV6-4 with TRBJ2-3; TRBD2 matches at 9 bases. CDR3 length: 15 residues. Germline V gene sequence: CDR1 MRHNA, CDR2 SNTAGT. The ends lost 4 bases at V and 2 bases at J; junction bases unmatched: 4. The CDR3 DNA reads as TGTGCCAGCAGTGTGGCTAGCGGGGCCACAGATACGCAGTATTTT. This sequence encodes CASSVASGATDTQYF.